Listed here are 25 T cell receptor beta chains from one sample, sequenced in a study of identical twins. In TCRdb, the 5' RACE reads were re-called with MiXCR into one record per CDR3 protein. The table has about 240,000 distinct CDR3 sequences, under 12% seen once; the top ten hold over 8%. Sequenced sample: memory T cells sorted from blood. Receptors originate from a middle-aged man in good health.

There are many counts of this clonotype. The chain recombines TRBV5-1 with TRBJ2-1; D is perhaps TRBD1 (6 bases). The length of the CDR3 is 14 residues. Germline CDR1 is SGHRS and CDR2 is YFSETQ. V was trimmed by 9 bases and J by 6 bases, leaving 19 bases between them. The CDR3 DNA is TGCGCCACCTCGAATGGACAGCAAGCCAATGAGCAGTTCTTC. Translation: CATSNGQQANEQFF.

This chain uses TRBV30 with TRBJ2-7; 10 bases agree with TRBD1. CDR1 GTSNPN and CDR2 SVGIG come from the germline V gene (reference sequence). The CDR3 covers 13 residues. V trimming: 1 base; J trimming: 9 bases; junction bases outside the gene matches: 6. The CDR3 loop is CAWSGGQGFGQYF. The CDR3 nucleotides are TGTGCCTGGAGTGGGGGACAGGGGTTTGGGCAGTACTTC.

This clonotype appeared many times. The chain uses TRBV28 and TRBJ2-7, with D tentatively TRBD1 (6 bases). This CDR3 spans 16 amino acids. The ends were cut back, 3 bases at V and 0 bases at J, with 15 bases in the middle. The V gene's germline CDR1 is MDHEN and CDR2 SYDVKM. The CDR3: CASSFGVQGNSYEQYF. DNA for the CDR3: TGTGCCAGCAGTTTTGGCGTACAGGGCAACTCCTACGAGCAGTACTTC.

This sequence joins TRBV6-5 and TRBJ2-5, with TRBD1 matching 11 bases. The CDR3 length is 19 residues. Looked up from germline, CDR1 is MNHEY and CDR2 is SVGAGI. With V trimmed by 2 bases and J by 2 bases, 13 bases remained unmatched. CDR3 DNA: TGTGCCAGCAGTTACAAGGACAGGGGGCCCGGCTTTGGGCAAGAGACCCAGTACTTC. This sequence encodes CASSYKDRGPGFGQETQYF.

This clonotype was seen ten or more times. This rearrangement joins TRBV7-2 to TRBJ2-1; possibly TRBD1 for D (5 bases). Per germline, CDR1 SGHTA and CDR2 FQGNSA. CDR3 size: 14 residues. The V and J ends lost 5 bases and 7 bases respectively, with 15 bases between them. CDR3 coding DNA: TGTGCCAGCAGCCTGGGGCGAGTGGGAAATGAGCAGTTCTTC. Encoded protein: CASSLGRVGNEQFF.

This clonotype was observed a handful of times. The gene calls are TRBV30 and TRBJ1-6; D ambiguous. Trimming shortened V by 1 base and J by 13 bases, and 17 bases separated the two germline ends. The CDR3 runs to 14 residues. Germline-derived CDR1 and CDR2 are GTSNPN and SVGIG (reference sequence). CDR3 sequence (DNA): TGTGCCTGGAGTGGAAAGGGTGCAGCACGCCCCCTCCACTTT. Translation gives CAWSGKGAARPLHF.

This clonotype showed up many times. V usage is TRBV10-3 and J usage is TRBJ2-7, with TRBD2 matching 10 bases. J was trimmed by 0 bases and V by 2 bases; bases with no gene match: 13. The CDR3 is 19 amino acids. The V gene's germline CDR1 is ENHRY and CDR2 SYGVKD. As DNA, the CDR3 is TGTGCCATCAGTGAGATCCCCCTAGCGGGGGCGATGAACTCCTACGAGCAGTACTTC. The encoded protein is CAISEIPLAGAMNSYEQYF.

This rearrangement joins TRBV7-9 to TRBJ1-1, with D perhaps matching TRBD1 (5 bases). The CDR3 has 12 residues. V lost 5 bases and J lost 10, with 14 bases in between. The germline V gene encodes CDR1 SEHNR and CDR2 FQNEAQ (reference sequence). CDR3 sequence reads: CASSLGWGVAFF. The DNA for the CDR3 is TGTGCCAGCAGCCTAGGGTGGGGCGTAGCTTTCTTT.

J is TRBJ2-7 and V is TRBV20-1; D is possibly TRBD2 (5 bases). In germline, CDR1 is DFQATT, CDR2 SNEGSKA (reference sequence). The V and J ends lost 3 bases and 3 bases respectively, with 18 bases between them. CDR3 size: 15 residues. Here the CDR3 DNA reads TGCAGTGCTAGTGGGAGTCGGCGTCCTGACTACGAGCAGTACTTC. Translation gives CSASGSRRPDYEQYF.

This sequence joins TRBV19 and TRBJ1-4; TRBD1 might be the D (5 bases). The CDR3 extends over 14 amino acids. Deletions cut 7 bases from V and 5 bases from J, with 14 bases between. The germline gives CDR1 LNHDA, CDR2 SQIVND (reference sequence). The CDR3 DNA reads as TGTGCCAGTAATCCAGGGACGTTGAATGAAAAACTGTTTTTT. Its translation: CASNPGTLNEKLFF.

This rearrangement joins TRBV4-1 to TRBJ2-5; D is possibly TRBD1 (7 bases). CDR1 and CDR2 from the germline V gene are MGHRA and YSYEKL. V lost 3 bases and J lost 4, with 24 bases in between. The CDR3 runs 18 residues. The DNA for the CDR3 is TGCGCCAGCAGCCAGGGCAGGGGGGCGTATAGCTTCGGAGAGACCCAGTACTTC. Translating it yields CASSQGRGAYSFGETQYF.

This clonotype has a count of ten or more. V usage is TRBV12-3 or TRBV12-4 and J usage is TRBJ2-1, with TRBD1 matching over 7 bases. The V segment lost 4 bases and the J segment 14 bases; nucleotides outside the gene matches: 11. The CDR3 loop spans 13 amino acids. In DNA, the CDR3 is TGTGCCAGCAGTTCCACAGGGGCCGACGGGGAGTTCTTC. This codes for CASSSTGADGEFF.

This clonotype showed up many times. This chain connects TRBV20-1 to TRBJ1-2, with D unresolved. Germline-derived CDR1 and CDR2 are DFQATT and SNEGSKA (reference sequence). V was pared by 3 bases and J by 4 bases, with 6 bases between. The CDR3 is 11 amino acids. The CDR3 sequence: CSARATYGYTF. In nucleotides, the CDR3 is TGCAGTGCTAGGGCAACCTATGGCTACACCTTC.

The V and J genes are TRBV9 and TRBJ2-3, with D hard to call. The CDR3 totals 13 residues. CDR1 is SGDLS and CDR2 is YYNGEE in the germline V gene. Trimming removed 4 bases at V and 4 bases at J, with 10 bases between. CDR3 nucleotide sequence: TGTGCCAGCAGCCTGAGGACCGCAGATACGCAGTATTTT. Protein sequence: CASSLRTADTQYF. The variable domain in full, completed from reference TRBV9 and TRBJ2-3, reads DSGVTQTPKHLITATGQRVTLRCSPRSGDLSVYWYQQSLDQGLQFLIQYYNGEERAKGNILERFSAQQFPDLHSELNLSSLELGDSALYFCASSLRTADTQYFGPGTRLTVL.

This chain connects TRBV3-1 to TRBJ2-6; no reliable D call. The CDR3 loop spans 19 amino acids. Germline CDR1 is LGHDT and CDR2 is YNNKEL (reference sequence). Trimming shortened V by 2 bases and J by 0 bases, and 17 bases separated the two germline ends. The CDR3 loop is CASSQYVQLIRSGANVLTF. CDR3 DNA: TGTGCCAGCAGCCAATACGTTCAATTAATTCGCTCTGGGGCCAACGTCCTGACTTTC. The whole variable domain, filled in from reference TRBV3-1 and TRBJ2-6, reads DTAVSQTPKYLVTQMGNDKSIKCEQNLGHDTMYWYKQDSKKFLKIMFSYNNKELIINETVPNRFSPKSPDKAHLNLHINSLELGDSAVYFCASSQYVQLIRSGANVLTFGAGSRLTVL.

The gene calls are TRBV27 and TRBJ1-1; 10 bases line up with TRBD1. J was trimmed by 7 bases and V by 5 bases; bases with no gene match: 10. The CDR3 runs 15 residues. Germline CDR1 is MNHEY and CDR2 is SMNVEV (reference sequence). CDR3 sequence: CASSSRRQGAGEAFF. The CDR3 coding sequence is TGTGCCAGCAGTAGCCGACGACAGGGGGCTGGTGAAGCTTTCTTT.

The table lists this clonotype with a few counts. The gene calls are TRBV7-6 and TRBJ2-2; 9 bases agree with TRBD1. CDR3 length: 14 residues. Germline assignment: CDR1 SGHVS and CDR2 FNYEAQ. The ends lost 4 bases at V and 8 bases at J; junction bases unmatched: 5. The CDR3 loop reads CASSSGQGMGELFF. The CDR3 DNA follows: TGTGCCAGCAGCTCCGGACAGGGGATGGGGGAGCTGTTTTTT.

This clonotype came up a few times. V usage is TRBV7-3 and J usage is TRBJ2-5, with 14 bases that match TRBD2. In germline, CDR1 is SGHTA, CDR2 FQGTGA. J gave up 5 bases and V 4 bases, and 3 bases lay outside the gene matches. This CDR3 contains 15 residues. CDR3 protein: CASSSGLAGAETQYF. The CDR3 nucleotides are TGTGCCAGCAGCTCGGGACTAGCGGGAGCTGAGACCCAGTACTTC.

There are a few counts of this clonotype. The V gene is TRBV6-2 or TRBV6-3, the J gene TRBJ2-5; 13 bases agree with TRBD2. The CDR3 contains 15 residues. Germline V gene sequence: CDR1 MNHEY, CDR2 SVGEGT. V shed 7 bases, J shed 5 bases, and the junction held 7 bases outside the gene matches. CDR3 sequence reads: CASTDGLAGVETQYF. CDR3 coding DNA: TGTGCCAGCACCGATGGACTAGCGGGAGTGGAGACCCAGTACTTC.

The J gene is TRBJ2-7, the V gene TRBV6-5; D ambiguous. V lost 2 bases, J lost 0 bases, and 14 bases lay in between. The CDR3 runs 16 residues. Germline assignment: CDR1 MNHEY and CDR2 SVGAGI. The CDR3: CASSYGVHRSSYEQYF. Here the CDR3 DNA reads TGTGCCAGCAGTTACGGGGTCCACAGATCCTCCTACGAGCAGTACTTC.

This clonotype appeared many times. V and J are TRBV28 and TRBJ1-3; perhaps TRBD1 as D (5 bases). V lost 6 bases, J lost 0 bases, and 12 bases lay in between. CDR1 is MDHEN, CDR2 SYDVKM, per germline. The CDR3 is 15 amino acids. The CDR3 loop reads CASRPGGYSGNTIYF. CDR3 nucleotides: TGTGCCAGCAGGCCCGGGGGGTACTCTGGAAACACCATATATTTT.

This clonotype occurred a few times. V is TRBV5-1 and J is TRBJ2-7; 11 bases match TRBD1. This CDR3 has 14 residues. Germline trimming cut 4 bases from V and 6 bases from J; bases unmatched to any gene: 6. Germline V CDR1 and CDR2: SGHRS, YFSETQ. The CDR3 DNA reads as TGCGCCAGCAGCCAAGGACAGGGGGCGGTCGAGCAGTACTTC. Residues: CASSQGQGAVEQYF.

In this sample, this clonotype turned up many times. V gene TRBV7-6 combines with J gene TRBJ2-7, with a weak D call TRBD1 (6 bases). Germline CDR1 is SGHVS and CDR2 is FNYEAQ. The germline V and J ends were trimmed by 1 base and 6 bases, with 10 bases remaining between them. This CDR3 is built from 13 residues. In DNA, the CDR3 is TGTGCCAGCAGCTTAGATCAGGGGAGCGAGCAGTACTTC. It encodes CASSLDQGSEQYF. Full variable domain (remainder filled in from reference TRBV7-6 and TRBJ2-7): GAGVSQSPRYKVTKRGQDVALRCDPISGHVSLYWYRQALGQGPEFLTYFNYEAQQDKSGLPNDRFSAERPEGSISTLTIQRTEQRDSAMYRCASSLDQGSEQYFGPGTRLTVT.

The chain links TRBV4-1 to TRBJ2-3, with no clear D. V shed 1 base and J shed 0 bases, with 8 bases lying between them. CDR3 size: 15 residues. Germline V lookup: CDR1 MGHRA, CDR2 YSYEKL. The CDR3 DNA reads TGCGCCAGCAGCCAAGCGTCAGCCAGCACAGATACGCAGTATTTT. Amino acids: CASSQASASTDTQYF.

This clonotype was seen many times. The genes are TRBV29-1 and TRBJ2-1; a weak D match, TRBD1 (6 bases). The germline V and J ends were trimmed by 6 bases and 16 bases, with 19 bases remaining between them. The CDR3 extends over 11 amino acids. Germline CDR1 and CDR2: SQVTM and ANQGSEA. The CDR3: CSVGQSTYNFF. In DNA form, the CDR3 reads TGCAGCGTCGGACAGTCGACTTACAATTTCTTC.